Each of the 26 T cell receptor beta chains below was sequenced from the same sample in a study of memory CD4+ T cells and cytomegalovirus serostatus. The sort gate was single viable CD3+CD4+CD8-CD45RO+ cells for memory CD4+ T cells. Measured with immunoSEQ multiplex PCR; TCRdb has only the in-frame clones, and not every one. The sample yields around 88,000 clones, around 80% seen once. Material for sequencing was memory CD4+ T cells from blood. The receptors derive from an adult in good health and CMV-seropositive.

V is TRBV27 and J is TRBJ2-1; D is possibly TRBD2 (6 bases). Germline V lookup: CDR1 MNHEY, CDR2 SMNVEV (reference sequence). This CDR3 spans 18 amino acids. The V end lost 0 bases, the J end lost 7 bases, and 22 bases lay between the germline ends. CDR3 in amino acids: CASSLSSLGAGIRNEQFF. Here the CDR3 DNA reads TGTGCCAGCAGTTTATCGTCCCTCGGAGCGGGCATAAGGAATGAGCAGTTCTTC.

The genes are TRBV11-2 and TRBJ1-2; 11 bases line up with TRBD1. Germline CDR1 is SGHAT and CDR2 is FQNNGV. CDR3 size: 17 residues. The V and J ends lost 5 bases and 3 bases, in that order; junction bases with no gene match: 11. The CDR3 nucleotides read TGTGCCAGCAGCATCGGGATTAGGACAGGGGGCGACTATGGCTACACCTTC. It is translated as CASSIGIRTGGDYGYTF. Variable domain in full (rest from reference TRBV11-2 and TRBJ1-2): EAGVAQSPRYKIIEKRQSVAFWCNPISGHATLYWYQQILGQGPKLLIQFQNNGVVDDSQLPKDRFSAERLKGVDSTLKIQPAKLEDSAVYLCASSIGIRTGGDYGYTFGSGTRLTVV.

The rearrangement joins TRBV28 to TRBJ1-1; 7 positions match TRBD1. Trimming cost V 5 bases and J 5 bases; bases outside gene matches: 8. CDR3 length: 14 residues. CDR1 MDHEN and CDR2 SYDVKM come from the germline V gene. CDR3 amino acids: CASSTLDRVTEAFF. CDR3 in DNA: TGTGCCAGCAGTACTTTAGACAGGGTGACTGAAGCTTTCTTT.

V gene TRBV28 combines with J gene TRBJ2-4; the D gene is possibly TRBD1 (7 bases). Germline V lookup: CDR1 MDHEN, CDR2 SYDVKM. CDR3 length: 14 amino acids. V lost 5 bases, J lost 10 bases, and 18 bases lay in between. DNA for the CDR3: TGTGCCAGCAGTCCCGGGACAGCTCGGGGGATTCAGTACTTC. It encodes CASSPGTARGIQYF. Combining the CDR3 with reference TRBV28 and TRBJ2-4 gives the whole variable domain DVKVTQSSRYLVKRTGEKVFLECVQDMDHENMFWYRQDPGLGLRLIYFSYDVKMKEKGDIPEGYSVSREKKERFSLILESASTNQTSMYLCASSPGTARGIQYFGAGTRLSVL.

The chain recombines TRBV27 with TRBJ2-2; 11 nucleotides match TRBD2. V lost 5 bases, J lost 4 bases, and 6 bases stayed unmatched. Germline assignment: CDR1 MNHEY and CDR2 SMNVEV (reference sequence). CDR3 length: 16 amino acids. In DNA, the CDR3 is TGTGCCAGCAGTCTGGGGACTAGCGGTCTCACCGGGGAGCTGTTTTTT. Translating gives CASSLGTSGLTGELFF.

The chain links TRBV10-3 to TRBJ2-7; 10 nucleotides align to TRBD1. Germline V gene sequence: CDR1 ENHRY, CDR2 SYGVKD. This CDR3 spans 14 amino acids. Trimming took 4 bases from V and 5 from J; bases not matched to a gene: 5. This chain's CDR3 is CAISGQGARNEQYF. The CDR3 region has the DNA TGTGCCATCAGTGGACAGGGGGCGCGAAACGAGCAGTACTTC.

J is TRBJ2-5 and V is TRBV5-4; D may correspond to TRBD1 or TRBD2 (6 bases each). The ends were cut back, 4 bases at V and 5 bases at J, with 21 bases in the middle. The length of the CDR3 is 16 residues. The germline CDR1 and CDR2 sequences are SGHNT and YYREEE (reference sequence). CDR3 amino acids: CASSGGRSTGQETQYF. CDR3 DNA sequence: TGTGCCAGCAGCGGGGGGCGGAGTACAGGTCAGGAGACCCAGTACTTC. Filled out from reference TRBV5-4 and TRBJ2-5, the complete variable domain reads ETGVTQSPTHLIKTRGQQVTLRCSSQSGHNTVSWYQQALGQGPQFIFQYYREEENGRGNFPPRFSGLQFPNYSSELNVNALELDDSALYLCASSGGRSTGQETQYFGPGTRLLVL.

The V gene is TRBV7-2, the J gene TRBJ2-7, with TRBD2 matching over 12 bases. V shed 1 base, J shed 0 bases, and the junction held 7 bases outside the gene matches. The length of the CDR3 is 18 residues. The V gene's germline CDR1 is SGHTA and CDR2 FQGNSA. This chain's CDR3 is CASSLVSSGRGSSYEQYF. The CDR3 DNA sequence: TGTGCCAGCAGCTTAGTATCTAGCGGGAGGGGAAGCTCCTACGAGCAGTACTTC.

The V call is TRBV18, the J call TRBJ2-5, with D tentatively TRBD2 (5 bases). The CDR3 spans 15 residues. Germline lookup yields CDR1 KGHSH and CDR2 LQKENI. Trimming took 0 bases from V and 5 from J, leaving 13 bases between them. CDR3 loop: CASSPPGLGGETQYF. DNA of the CDR3: TGTGCCAGCTCACCACCCGGCTTAGGCGGGGAGACCCAGTACTTC.

The rearrangement uses TRBV27 and TRBJ1-5; D remains ambiguous. CDR3 size: 14 residues. V lost 7 bases to trimming and J lost 0 bases, with 10 bases between them. From germline, CDR1 is MNHEY and CDR2 SMNVEV (reference sequence). The CDR3 spells CASTTQYSNQPQHF. The CDR3, as DNA: TGTGCCAGCACTACACAGTATAGCAATCAGCCCCAGCATTTT.

The chain is built from TRBV5-4 and TRBJ2-3, with TRBD2 matching over 8 bases. The CDR3 length is 15 residues. The trim removed 5 bases at V and 6 bases at J, leaving 11 bases unmatched. Germline V CDR1 and CDR2: SGHNT, YYREEE (reference sequence). CDR3 coding DNA: TGTGCCAGCAGTCCAGGAGGTAGCGGGACTGATACGCAGTATTTT. It translates to CASSPGGSGTDTQYF.

The genes are TRBV7-3 and TRBJ1-1; the match to TRBD1 covers 8 bases. The CDR3 runs 13 residues. V shed 5 bases, J shed 10 bases, and the junction held 9 bases outside the gene matches. Germline V gene sequence: CDR1 SGHTA, CDR2 FQGTGA. In DNA form, the CDR3 reads TGTGCCAGCAGCGCACAGGGGGGAGACGGAGCTTTCTTT. Amino acid sequence: CASSAQGGDGAFF.

This chain uses TRBV5-4 with TRBJ1-4; 11 nucleotides align to TRBD1. Germline CDR1 reads SGHNT; CDR2 reads YYREEE (reference sequence). The junction had 3 bases not matched to a gene; V was cut back by 4 bases and J by 1 base. CDR3 length: 16 amino acids. The CDR3 DNA sequence: TGTGCCAGCAGCCCGGGACAGGGGGGAACTAATGAAAAACTGTTTTTT. Residues: CASSPGQGGTNEKLFF.

The rearrangement uses TRBV18 and TRBJ2-7; TRBD1 is a possible D gene (5 bases). CDR3 length: 14 amino acids. The V gene's germline CDR1 is KGHSH and CDR2 LQKENI. Deletions cut 0 bases from V and 4 bases from J, with 10 bases between. The CDR3 region has the DNA TGTGCCAGCTCACCACCGGGGCTAGAGTACGAGCAGTACTTC. As protein: CASSPPGLEYEQYF.

The sample holds one count of this clone. The chain's CDR3 is CASSTTAQGTQYF. The CDR3 DNA reads as TGTGCCAGCAGCACCACGGCTCAGGGGACCCAGTACTTC. This chain links TRBV11-3 with TRBJ2-5, with D perhaps matching TRBD1 (5 bases). This CDR3 spans 13 amino acids. CDR1 SGHNT and CDR2 YENEEA come from the germline V gene. V was trimmed by 5 bases and J by 7 bases, leaving 14 bases between them.

A few counts support this clone. Different DNA sequences within this sample yield the same CDR3. The chain employs TRBV28 and TRBJ1-1, with 8 bases matching TRBD1. J gave up 0 bases and V 5 bases, and 8 bases lay outside the gene matches. Germline CDR1 and CDR2: MDHEN and SYDVKM. The CDR3 has 16 residues. The CDR3, as DNA: TGTGCCAGCAGTCTTGCGGCAGGGGGCATGAACACTGAAGCTTTCTTT. Amino acids: CASSLAAGGMNTEAFF. Full variable domain (remainder filled in from reference TRBV28 and TRBJ1-1): DVKVTQSSRYLVKRTGEKVFLECVQDMDHENMFWYRQDPGLGLRLIYFSYDVKMKEKGDIPEGYSVSREKKERFSLILESASTNQTSMYLCASSLAAGGMNTEAFFGQGTRLTVV.

The chain combines TRBV5-4 with TRBJ2-3; no clear D. The CDR3 extends over 15 amino acids. V was trimmed by 3 bases and J by 2 bases, leaving 13 bases between them. Germline loops: CDR1 SGHNT, CDR2 YYREEE (reference sequence). CDR3 DNA sequence: TGTGCCAGCAGCTACTCCCTGGGGAACACAGATACGCAGTATTTT. This codes for CASSYSLGNTDTQYF. The full variable domain, with the rest looked up from reference TRBV5-4 and TRBJ2-3, is ETGVTQSPTHLIKTRGQQVTLRCSSQSGHNTVSWYQQALGQGPQFIFQYYREEENGRGNFPPRFSGLQFPNYSSELNVNALELDDSALYLCASSYSLGNTDTQYFGPGTRLTVL.

In DNA form, the CDR3 reads TGTGCCAGCAGTGAGACCAAACAGTTCTTC. This translates into CASSETKQFF. The chain carries TRBV2 and TRBJ2-1, with D uncertain. Per germline, CDR1 SNHLY and CDR2 FYNNEI. Trimming cost V 3 bases and J 13 bases, with 7 bases left between them. The CDR3 is made up of 10 amino acids.

The chain carries TRBV19 and TRBJ1-2, with 7 positions matching TRBD1. This CDR3 comprises 14 residues. The V segment lost 4 bases and the J segment 8 bases; nucleotides outside the gene matches: 10. Germline CDR1 reads LNHDA; CDR2 reads SQIVND (reference sequence). Here the CDR3 reads CASSTSTGAGGYTF. The DNA for the CDR3 is TGTGCCAGTAGTACCTCAACAGGGGCTGGCGGCTACACCTTC.

This chain links TRBV18 with TRBJ1-2; TRBD1 matches 9 bases. Germline CDR1 is KGHSH and CDR2 is LQKENI. With V trimmed by 5 bases and J by 0 bases, 7 bases remained unmatched. The CDR3 consists of 16 residues. The CDR3 nucleotides are TGTGCCAGCTCAAGCGACAGGGGGTCTTCTAACTATGGCTACACCTTC. This translates into CASSSDRGSSNYGYTF.

The V gene is TRBV7-3, the J gene TRBJ2-1; D not resolved. Germline CDR1 and CDR2: SGHTA and FQGTGA. With 1 base removed from V and 7 bases from J, the gap between germline ends came to 14 bases. The CDR3 has 15 residues. CDR3 DNA sequence: TGTGCCAGCAGCTTAAGTTCCGCTTTTGAGAATGAGCAGTTCTTC. This translates into CASSLSSAFENEQFF.

The chain is built from TRBV20-1 and TRBJ2-7; the D gene is possibly TRBD1 (6 bases). Germline V gene lookup returns CDR1 DFQATT and CDR2 SNEGSKA (reference sequence). This CDR3 region has 11 residues. Trimming removed 7 bases from V and 7 bases from J, with 14 bases in between. The CDR3 DNA is TGCAGTGGCAGGGGTGTTGGAGAGCAGTACTTC. Amino acid sequence: CSGRGVGEQYF.

This chain joins TRBV13 and TRBJ2-5; no clear D gene. This CDR3 spans 12 amino acids. CDR1 and CDR2 (germline): PRHDT, FYEKMQ (reference sequence). V was pared by 1 base and J by 5 bases, with 5 bases between. DNA of the CDR3: TGTGCCAGCAGCTTAGTCCCGGAGACCCAGTACTTC. Its translation is CASSLVPETQYF.

The chain links TRBV5-6 to TRBJ2-1; 12 bases match TRBD2. The CDR3 is made up of 15 amino acids. Germline CDR1 is SGHDT and CDR2 is YYEEEE. V lost 2 bases and J lost 3; bases outside the gene matches: 0. CDR3 region: CASSLLAGGYNEQFF. CDR3 DNA sequence: TGTGCCAGCAGCTTACTAGCGGGAGGCTACAATGAGCAGTTCTTC.

The CDR3: CAAKKSGYEQYF. The CDR3 coding sequence is TGTGCCGCCAAAAAGTCGGGGTACGAGCAGTACTTC. The chain links TRBV2 to TRBJ2-7; maybe TRBD2 (5 bases). Germline CDR1 is SNHLY and CDR2 is FYNNEI. The V and J ends lost 11 bases and 4 bases respectively, with 15 bases between them. The CDR3 length is 12 residues.

This clone has a single count. This chain links TRBV29-1 with TRBJ2-2; 9 bases agree with TRBD1. The CDR3 has 12 residues. In germline, CDR1 is SQVTM, CDR2 ANQGSEA. With V trimmed by 7 bases and J by 7 bases, 4 bases remained unmatched. CDR3 nucleotide sequence: TGCAGCGCCGGGACAGGGAACGGGGAGCTGTTTTTT. It specifies CSAGTGNGELFF.